Below, one T cell receptor beta chain is given with its context. No antigen is known for it. The V gene's germline CDR1 is MNHEY and CDR2 SVGAGI. V lost 6 bases and J 7 bases, leaving 16 bases between the germline ends. This CDR3 is built from 15 residues. TCRdb's table, derived via immunoSEQ multiplex PCR, lists solely in-frame clones and lacks some. The table has about 50,000 clones, over 70% seen once; the top ten hold less than 5%. This specimen belongs to a study of T cell responses to AZD1222 COVID-19 vaccine. General study findings and limits: Females outnumbered males among donors, who were mostly white British; clonal diversity was possibly underestimated.

The sample was peripheral blood, taken 28 days after the second AZD1222 dose. The clonotype originates from an adult who received the AZD1222 COVID-19 vaccine. The rearrangement links TRBV6-5 to TRBJ1-6, with D uncertain. CDR3 protein: CASRRQVAVNSPLHF. CDR3 in DNA: TGTGCCAGCAGACGTCAGGTGGCCGTCAATTCACCCCTCCACTTT.